The entry below describes one TCR beta chain. Researchers ran the PCR with 60 Vbeta and 13 Jbeta primers. Libraries were prepared by immunoSEQ multiplex PCR; TCRdb keeps only in-frame clonotypes and omits some of them. The sample comprises around 150,000 clones, about 72% of which are singletons, and 2% to 2.5% rests with the top ten. The data were taken from a study of cytomegalovirus exposure and HLA in healthy donors. V dropped 4 bases and J dropped 3 bases, with 19 bases sitting between them. Germline CDR1 reads GTSNPN; CDR2 reads SVGIG (reference sequence). CDR3 length equals 16 residues. The TCR originated in a man aged 40-49 years in good health and CMV-seronegative. This rearrangement joins TRBV30 to TRBJ1-5; TRBD1 might be the D (5 bases). The sample was PBMCs. CDR3 DNA sequence: TGTGCCTGGAATGGTGGGGCCGGCGCACTCAATCAGCCCCAGCATTTT. It is translated as CAWNGGAGALNQPQHF.